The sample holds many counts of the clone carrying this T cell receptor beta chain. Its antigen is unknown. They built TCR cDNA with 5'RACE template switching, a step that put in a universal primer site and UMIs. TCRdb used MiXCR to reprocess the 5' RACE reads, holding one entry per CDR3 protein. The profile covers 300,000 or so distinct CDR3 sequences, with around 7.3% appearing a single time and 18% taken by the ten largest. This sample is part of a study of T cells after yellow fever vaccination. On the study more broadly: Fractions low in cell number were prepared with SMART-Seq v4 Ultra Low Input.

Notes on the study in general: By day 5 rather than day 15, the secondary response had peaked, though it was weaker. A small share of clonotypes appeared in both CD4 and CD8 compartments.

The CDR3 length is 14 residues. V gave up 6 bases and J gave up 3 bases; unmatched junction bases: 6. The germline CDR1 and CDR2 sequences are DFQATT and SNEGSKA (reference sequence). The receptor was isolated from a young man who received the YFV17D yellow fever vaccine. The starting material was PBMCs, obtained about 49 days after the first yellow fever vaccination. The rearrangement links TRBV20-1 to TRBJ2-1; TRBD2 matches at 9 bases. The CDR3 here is CSAPGTSFYNEQFF. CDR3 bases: TGCAGTGCCCCCGGGACTAGCTTCTACAATGAGCAGTTCTTC.